The subject of this entry is one T cell receptor beta chain. The target antigen is unknown. Time point specified: 2014-2015 season, 7 days after vaccination. Community-dwelling subjects without influenza vaccination in the prior 6 months were enrolled. With 1 base removed from V and 5 bases from J, the gap between germline ends came to 15 bases. The germline gives CDR1 MNHNS, CDR2 SASEGT. This CDR3 is 16 amino acids long. The data stem from a study of follicular helper T cells after annual influenza vaccination. Overall study context: Across the 2013-2014, 2014-2015 and 2015-2016 vaccination seasons, some subjects were resampled.

Study results and limitations: Day 7 ICOS+CD38+ clones were most often found later in ICOS-CD38- cTfh cells.

Clones were sequenced by immunoSEQ multiplex PCR, and TCRdb holds only the in-frame ones, with some missing. In the table there are about 3,900 clones, 82% of which are singletons. The TCR originated in an adult who received the influenza vaccine. The genes are TRBV6-1 and TRBJ1-5; D gene uncertain. Sequencing was performed on CXCR5- memory CD4+ T cells sorted from blood, taken 7 days after influenza vaccination. The CDR3 region is CASSEVAERVYQPQHF. The DNA for the CDR3 is TGTGCCAGCAGTGAAGTGGCTGAGAGGGTCTATCAGCCCCAGCATTTT.